This entry lists 13 T cell receptor beta chains sequenced from one sample in a study of identical twins. TCRdb re-derived calls from the 5' RACE reads in MiXCR, one entry per CDR3 protein. The profile shows 500,000 or so distinct CDR3 sequences, 13% to 15% of them singletons. These data also featured in a second study, about yellow fever vaccine responses in identical twins.

Sample: CD4+ T cells sorted from blood. The source of these receptors is a woman between 18 and 30 years old in good health.

The rearrangement joins TRBV3-1 to TRBJ2-1, with TRBD2 as a possible D gene (6 bases). Per germline, CDR1 LGHDT and CDR2 YNNKEL (reference sequence). The CDR3 length is 16 residues. V was clipped by 5 bases and J by 7 bases, with 21 bases between them. This CDR3 is CASSFPIGTFRNEQFF. CDR3 DNA: TGTGCCAGCAGCTTTCCGATAGGGACTTTCAGGAATGAGCAGTTCTTC.

This clonotype appeared many times. This rearrangement joins TRBV7-2 to TRBJ2-1, with 7 bases that match TRBD2. Germline V gene data show CDR1 as SGHTA and CDR2 as FQGNSA. The CDR3 has 12 amino acids. V lost 6 bases and J lost 10; bases outside the gene matches: 6. CDR3 in DNA: TGTGCCAGCAGAAGGACTAGAGACGAGCAGTTCTTC. It translates to CASRRTRDEQFF.

This clonotype was picked up a small number of times. The rearrangement links TRBV7-2 to TRBJ2-3; TRBD2 matches 11 bases. Germline V gene data show CDR1 as SGHTA and CDR2 as FQGNSA. This CDR3 spans 16 amino acids. V gave up 4 bases and J gave up 0 bases; unmatched junction bases: 3. CDR3 coding DNA: TGTGCCAGCAGCTCGGGACTAGCGGCTAGCACAGATACGCAGTATTTT. This translates into CASSSGLAASTDTQYF.

This clonotype has just a few counts. V gene TRBV7-9 combines with J gene TRBJ2-5; no clear D gene. The CDR3 covers 14 residues. Trimming removed 3 bases from V and 5 bases from J, with 13 bases in between. Looked up from germline, CDR1 is SEHNR and CDR2 is FQNEAQ (reference sequence). In DNA form, the CDR3 reads TGTGCCAGCAGCTTGACCAAGCCAAGGGAGACCCAGTACTTC. Protein: CASSLTKPRETQYF.

This clonotype was seen a handful of times. The V call is TRBV21-1, the J call TRBJ2-1. TRBV21-1 is an annotated pseudogene. The CDR3 length is 14 residues. The CDR3 spells CASRERGAHNEQFF. The CDR3 DNA follows: TGTGCCAGCAGGGAGCGAGGAGCTCACAATGAGCAGTTCTTC.

This clonotype showed up just a few times. The chain links TRBV7-2 to TRBJ1-2; no clear D gene. The CDR3 is 13 amino acids. Trimming took off 0 bases at V and 2 bases at J, with 4 bases between the two ends. Germline CDR1 SGHTA, CDR2 FQGNSA. DNA for the CDR3: TGTGCCAGCAGCTTAGCCAGGAACTATGGCTACACCTTC. It yields the protein CASSLARNYGYTF.

There are a few counts of this clonotype. This chain links TRBV2 with TRBJ2-1; 10 nucleotides align to TRBD1. The junction had 7 bases not matched to a gene; V was cut back by 4 bases and J by 10 bases. In germline, CDR1 is SNHLY, CDR2 FYNNEI. The CDR3 covers 14 residues. The CDR3 nucleotides read TGTGCCAGCAGTGGCACCCGGACAGGGGGAGAGCAGTTCTTC. The encoded protein is CASSGTRTGGEQFF.

Only a few counts were recorded for this clonotype. The CDR3 region has the DNA TGTGCCACCAGCCAACTAACTAGCGGGACCGGTCGGGAGCAGTTCTTC. Its translation is CATSQLTSGTGREQFF. The chain combines TRBV15 with TRBJ2-1; 10 bases agree with TRBD2. Germline CDR1 and CDR2: LNHNV and YYDKDF (reference sequence). This CDR3 contains 16 residues. V was clipped by 5 bases and J by 10 bases; unmatched bases: 14.

This sequence joins TRBV6-1 and TRBJ2-1; TRBD2 matches at 8 bases. Germline CDR1 reads MNHNS; CDR2 reads SASEGT. CDR3 size: 14 residues. Germline trimming cut 8 bases from V and 6 bases from J; bases unmatched to any gene: 9. Written as DNA, the CDR3 is TGTGCCAGCTCCTCACGGGAGGGCCGCAATGAGCAGTTCTTC. This translates into CASSSREGRNEQFF.

This clonotype was recorded many times. The rearrangement uses TRBV6-2 or TRBV6-3 and TRBJ2-5; maybe TRBD2 (5 bases). From germline, CDR1 is MNHEY and CDR2 SVGEGT. V was clipped by 2 bases and J by 2 bases, with 9 bases between them. The CDR3 is 14 residues long. CDR3 protein: CASSYLRGQETQYF. CDR3 DNA sequence: TGTGCCAGCAGTTACCTCCGGGGACAAGAGACCCAGTACTTC.

The sample holds a few counts of this clonotype. J is TRBJ2-7 and V is TRBV20-1, with TRBD2 matching 15 bases. The CDR3 length is 18 residues. Germline CDR1 reads DFQATT; CDR2 reads SNEGSKA (reference sequence). Germline trimming cut 0 bases from V and 2 bases from J; bases unmatched to any gene: 8. CDR3 sequence: CSARDRRTSGGAPYEQYF. In DNA, the CDR3 is TGCAGTGCTAGAGATCGTCGGACTAGCGGGGGGGCCCCCTACGAGCAGTACTTC.

This chain links TRBV4-1 with TRBJ1-3; D gene unclear. There are 13 residues in the CDR3. In germline, CDR1 is MGHRA, CDR2 YSYEKL. The V and J ends lost 0 bases and 1 base respectively, with 1 base between them. The DNA for the CDR3 is TGCGCCAGCAGCCAAGAATCTGGAAACACCATATATTTT. Protein sequence: CASSQESGNTIYF.

The table lists this clonotype with a few counts. The CDR3: CASSLSADKETQYF. CDR3 DNA sequence: TGTGCCAGCAGTTTGTCAGCGGACAAGGAGACCCAGTACTTC. The rearrangement links TRBV12-3 or TRBV12-4 to TRBJ2-5, with D tentatively TRBD1 or TRBD2 (5 bases each). V lost 3 bases, J lost 5 bases, and 13 bases lay in between. The CDR3 covers 14 residues.